The clone carrying this T cell receptor beta chain was detected many times. What it recognizes is unknown. Germline V gives CDR1 DFQATT, CDR2 SNEGSKA (reference sequence). This CDR3 comprises 14 residues. V dropped 5 bases and J dropped 5; count of bases not matched to a gene: 4. The data stem from a study of blood T cells in healthy people across ages. Combining a sample-barcoded 5' primer with a J-beta primer mix, a second PCR ran for roughly 7 to 12 cycles. Each TCR beta cDNA got a 12-nucleotide random molecular identifier. Any given sample supplied a minimum of 2.5 million CDR3-containing paired-end reads. TCRdb fed the 5' RACE reads into MiXCR, producing one record per CDR3 protein. The data contain just under 900,000 distinct CDR3 sequences, more than 25% of them singletons. There were healthy Caucasian individuals from Russia, aged 6 to 90, serving as donors. Overall study findings and caveats: Estimated diversity, derived from one million T cells, was regarded as an underestimate.

This TCR was sampled from a woman of 80 years or more in good health. The chain uses TRBV20-1 and TRBJ2-3, with TRBD2 matching 13 bases. Source material: blood. The CDR3 coding sequence is TGCAGTGCTCCCAGGACTAGCGGGGGAGATACGCAGTATTTT. Translating gives CSAPRTSGGDTQYF.